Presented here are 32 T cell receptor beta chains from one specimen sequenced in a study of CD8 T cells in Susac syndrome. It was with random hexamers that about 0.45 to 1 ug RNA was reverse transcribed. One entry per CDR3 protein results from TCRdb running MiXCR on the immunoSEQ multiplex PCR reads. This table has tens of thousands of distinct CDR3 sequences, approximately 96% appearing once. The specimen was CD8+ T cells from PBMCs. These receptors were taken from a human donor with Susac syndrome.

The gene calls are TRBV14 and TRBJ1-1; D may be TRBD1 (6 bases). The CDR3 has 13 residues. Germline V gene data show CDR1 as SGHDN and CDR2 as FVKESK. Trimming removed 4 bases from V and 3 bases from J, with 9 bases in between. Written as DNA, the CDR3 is TGTGCCAGCAGCCGACAGGTCCACACTGAAGCTTTCTTT. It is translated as CASSRQVHTEAFF.

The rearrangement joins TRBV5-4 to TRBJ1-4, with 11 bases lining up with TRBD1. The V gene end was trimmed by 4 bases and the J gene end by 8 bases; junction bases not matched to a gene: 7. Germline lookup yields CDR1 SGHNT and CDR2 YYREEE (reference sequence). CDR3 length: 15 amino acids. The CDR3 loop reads CASSTMGQGDEKLFF. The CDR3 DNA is TGTGCCAGCAGCACCATGGGACAGGGGGACGAAAAACTGTTTTTT.

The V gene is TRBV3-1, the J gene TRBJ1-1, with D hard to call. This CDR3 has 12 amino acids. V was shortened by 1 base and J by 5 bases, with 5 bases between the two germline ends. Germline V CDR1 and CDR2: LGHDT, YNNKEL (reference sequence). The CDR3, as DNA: TGTGCCAGCAGCCAAGTTTCGACTGAAGCTTTCTTT. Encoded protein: CASSQVSTEAFF.

CDR3 DNA sequence: TGTGCCAGCAGCTCCCTAGCGGGTTGGTCCTACGAGCAGTACTTC. It translates to CASSSLAGWSYEQYF. The chain joins TRBV7-2 to TRBJ2-7, with 8 bases that match TRBD2. Germline CDR1 reads SGHTA; CDR2 reads FQGNSA. The CDR3 has 15 amino acids. The V gene end was trimmed by 4 bases and the J gene end by 1 base; junction bases not matched to a gene: 6.

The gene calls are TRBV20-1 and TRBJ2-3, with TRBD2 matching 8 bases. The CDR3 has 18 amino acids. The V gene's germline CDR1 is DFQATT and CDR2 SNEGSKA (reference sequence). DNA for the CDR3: TGCAGCTTCAGTTCGGAGCGGGGGCCGAAACGGTCCGCAGATACGCAGTATTTT. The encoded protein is CSFSSERGPKRSADTQYF.

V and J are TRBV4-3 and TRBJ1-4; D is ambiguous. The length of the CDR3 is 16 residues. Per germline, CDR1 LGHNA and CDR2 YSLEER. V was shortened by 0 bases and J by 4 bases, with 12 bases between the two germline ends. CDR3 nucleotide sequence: TGCGCCAGCAGCCAAGATCCAGCGGATTTTAATGAAAAACTGTTTTTT. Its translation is CASSQDPADFNEKLFF.

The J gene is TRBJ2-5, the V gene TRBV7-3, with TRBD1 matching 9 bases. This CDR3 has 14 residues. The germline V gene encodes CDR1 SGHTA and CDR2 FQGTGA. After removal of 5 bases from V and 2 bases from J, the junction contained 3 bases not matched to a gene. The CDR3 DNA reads TGTGCCAGCAGCGCGACAGGGGGGCAAGAGACCCAGTACTTC. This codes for CASSATGGQETQYF.

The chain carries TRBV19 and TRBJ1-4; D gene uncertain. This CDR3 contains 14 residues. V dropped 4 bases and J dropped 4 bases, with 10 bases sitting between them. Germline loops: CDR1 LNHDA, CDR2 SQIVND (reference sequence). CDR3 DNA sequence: TGTGCCAGTAGTACCCGACTGATTAATGAAAAACTGTTTTTT. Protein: CASSTRLINEKLFF.

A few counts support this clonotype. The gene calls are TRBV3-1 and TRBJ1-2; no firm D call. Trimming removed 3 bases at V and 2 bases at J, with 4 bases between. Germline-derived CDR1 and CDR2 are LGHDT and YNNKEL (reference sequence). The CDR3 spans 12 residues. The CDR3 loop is CASSQDNYGYTF. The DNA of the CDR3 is TGTGCCAGCAGCCAGGACAACTATGGCTACACCTTC.

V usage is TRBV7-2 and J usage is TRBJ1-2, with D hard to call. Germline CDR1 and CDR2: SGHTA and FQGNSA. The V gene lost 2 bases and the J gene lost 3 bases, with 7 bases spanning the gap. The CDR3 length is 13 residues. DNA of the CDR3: TGTGCCAGCAGCTTATCCATCTACTATGGCTACACCTTC. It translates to CASSLSIYYGYTF.

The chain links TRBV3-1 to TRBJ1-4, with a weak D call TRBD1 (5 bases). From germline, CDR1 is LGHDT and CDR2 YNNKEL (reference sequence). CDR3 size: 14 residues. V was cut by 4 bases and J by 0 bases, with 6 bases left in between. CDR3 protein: CASSPTATNEKLFF. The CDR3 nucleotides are TGTGCCAGCAGCCCGACAGCAACTAATGAAAAACTGTTTTTT.

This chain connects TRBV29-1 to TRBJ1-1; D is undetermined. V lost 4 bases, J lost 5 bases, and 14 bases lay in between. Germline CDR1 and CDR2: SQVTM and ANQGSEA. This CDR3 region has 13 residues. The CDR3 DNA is TGCAGCGTTGGGATAGAGGGAGGTACTGAAGCTTTCTTT. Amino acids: CSVGIEGGTEAFF.

The DNA of the CDR3 is TGTGCCACCAGCCCGGGACGGCTCCAAGATATGGCCAACGTCCTGACTTTC. Its translation is CATSPGRLQDMANVLTF. The chain uses TRBV15 and TRBJ2-6; the D gene could be TRBD1 or TRBD2 (5 bases each). Germline-derived CDR1 and CDR2 are LNHNV and YYDKDF (reference sequence). The CDR3 covers 17 residues. The V end lost 5 bases, the J end lost 6 bases, and 20 bases lay between the germline ends. The variable domain in full, with the rest retrieved from reference TRBV15 and TRBJ2-6, is DAMVIQNPRYQVTQFGKPVTLSCSQTLNHNVMYWYQQKSSQAPKLLFHYYDKDFNNEADTPDNFQSRRPNTSFCFLDIRSPGLGDTAMYLCATSPGRLQDMANVLTFGAGSRLTVL.

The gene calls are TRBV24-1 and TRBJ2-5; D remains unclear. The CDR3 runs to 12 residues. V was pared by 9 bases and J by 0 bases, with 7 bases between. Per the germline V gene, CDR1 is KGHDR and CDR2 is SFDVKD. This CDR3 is CATAEYQETQYF. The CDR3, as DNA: TGTGCCACCGCCGAGTACCAAGAGACCCAGTACTTC.

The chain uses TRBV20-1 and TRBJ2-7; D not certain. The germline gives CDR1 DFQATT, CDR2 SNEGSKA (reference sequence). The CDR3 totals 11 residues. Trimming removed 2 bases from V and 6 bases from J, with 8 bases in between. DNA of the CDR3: TGCAGTGCTAGACCGACCCGCGAGCAGTACTTC. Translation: CSARPTREQYF.

The CDR3 DNA sequence: TGTGCCACAGGGAATCCCTATGGCTACACCTTC. Translating it yields CATGNPYGYTF. The V and J genes are TRBV30 and TRBJ1-2, with D possibly TRBD1 on 6 matching bases. The CDR3 sequence is 11 residues long. In germline, CDR1 is GTSNPN, CDR2 SVGIG (reference sequence). Trimming took off 8 bases at V and 4 bases at J, with 11 bases between the two ends.

CDR3 DNA: TGTGCCAGCAGCTTAGCAATGGGGATGAACACTGAAGCTTTCTTT. This gives the protein CASSLAMGMNTEAFF. V is TRBV7-9 and J is TRBJ1-1, with D hard to call. The ends were cut back, 0 bases at V and 0 bases at J, with 8 bases in the middle. The CDR3 is made up of 15 amino acids. Per germline, CDR1 SEHNR and CDR2 FQNEAQ (reference sequence).

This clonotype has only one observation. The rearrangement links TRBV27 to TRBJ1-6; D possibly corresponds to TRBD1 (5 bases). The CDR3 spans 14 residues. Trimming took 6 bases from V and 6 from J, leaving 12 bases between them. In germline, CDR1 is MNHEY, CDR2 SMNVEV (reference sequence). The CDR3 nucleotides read TGTGCCAGCAGCCGTGTGGGGGGTAATTCACCCCTCCACTTT. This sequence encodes CASSRVGGNSPLHF.

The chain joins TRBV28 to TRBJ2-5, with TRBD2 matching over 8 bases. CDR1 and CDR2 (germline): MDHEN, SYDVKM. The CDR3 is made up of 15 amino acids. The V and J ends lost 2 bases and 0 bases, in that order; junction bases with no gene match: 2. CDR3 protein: CASSLAGGNQETQYF. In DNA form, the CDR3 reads TGTGCCAGCAGTTTAGCGGGGGGCAACCAAGAGACCCAGTACTTC.

CDR3 nucleotide sequence: TGTGCCAGCAGCTTAGCCCTGGGGGGGGCCGAGCAGTACTTC. Translation gives CASSLALGGAEQYF. This rearrangement joins TRBV7-2 to TRBJ2-7, with D perhaps TRBD2 (7 bases). In germline, CDR1 is SGHTA, CDR2 FQGNSA. Trimming stripped 0 bases from V and 6 bases from J, with 12 bases between. The CDR3 runs to 14 residues.

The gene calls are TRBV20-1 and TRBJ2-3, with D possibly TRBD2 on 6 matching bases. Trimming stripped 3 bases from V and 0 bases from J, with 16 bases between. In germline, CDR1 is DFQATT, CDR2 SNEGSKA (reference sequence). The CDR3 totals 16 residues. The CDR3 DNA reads TGCAGTGCTAGGGAATCCCGCGGGGTTAGCACAGATACGCAGTATTTT. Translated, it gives CSARESRGVSTDTQYF.

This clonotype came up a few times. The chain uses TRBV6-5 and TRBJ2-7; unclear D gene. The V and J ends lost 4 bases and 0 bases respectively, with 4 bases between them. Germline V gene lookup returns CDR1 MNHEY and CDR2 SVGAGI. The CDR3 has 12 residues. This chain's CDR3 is CASSSGSYEQYF. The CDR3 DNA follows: TGTGCCAGCAGTTCCGGCTCCTACGAGCAGTACTTC.

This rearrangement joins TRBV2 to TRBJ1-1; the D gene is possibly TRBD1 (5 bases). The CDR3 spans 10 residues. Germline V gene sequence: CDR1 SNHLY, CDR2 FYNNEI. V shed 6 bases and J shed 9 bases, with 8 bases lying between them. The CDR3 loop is CASREGKAFF. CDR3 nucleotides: TGTGCCAGCAGGGAGGGGAAAGCTTTCTTT.

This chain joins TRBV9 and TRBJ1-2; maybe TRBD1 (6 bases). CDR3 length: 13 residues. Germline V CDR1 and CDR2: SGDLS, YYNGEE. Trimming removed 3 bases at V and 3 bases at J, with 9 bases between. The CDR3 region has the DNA TGTGCCAGCAGCGCAGGACAGTACTATGGCTACACCTTC. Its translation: CASSAGQYYGYTF.

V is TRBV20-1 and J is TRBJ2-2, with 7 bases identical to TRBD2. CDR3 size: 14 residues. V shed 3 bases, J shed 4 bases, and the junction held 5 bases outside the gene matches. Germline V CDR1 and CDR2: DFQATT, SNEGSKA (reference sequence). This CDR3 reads CSARTGGRTGELFF. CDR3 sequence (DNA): TGCAGTGCTAGGACGGGGGGACGCACCGGGGAGCTGTTTTTT.

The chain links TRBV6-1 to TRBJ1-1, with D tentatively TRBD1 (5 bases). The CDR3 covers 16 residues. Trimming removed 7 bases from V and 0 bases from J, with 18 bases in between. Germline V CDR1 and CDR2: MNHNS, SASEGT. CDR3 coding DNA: TGTGCCAGCACCCCCTCCGAGGGGCGGTTGAACACTGAAGCTTTCTTT. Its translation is CASTPSEGRLNTEAFF.

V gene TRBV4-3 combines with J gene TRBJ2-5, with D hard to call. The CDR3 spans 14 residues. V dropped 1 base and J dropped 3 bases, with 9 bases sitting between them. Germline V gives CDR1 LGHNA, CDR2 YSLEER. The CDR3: CASSQVYGEETQYF. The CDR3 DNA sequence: TGCGCCAGCAGCCAAGTGTACGGCGAAGAGACCCAGTACTTC.

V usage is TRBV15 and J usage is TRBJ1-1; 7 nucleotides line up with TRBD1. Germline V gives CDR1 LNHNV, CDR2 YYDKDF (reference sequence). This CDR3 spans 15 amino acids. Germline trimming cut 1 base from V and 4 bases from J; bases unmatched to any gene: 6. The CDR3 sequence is CATSRVTGEGTEAFF. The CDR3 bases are TGTGCCACCAGCAGAGTAACAGGGGAGGGCACTGAAGCTTTCTTT.

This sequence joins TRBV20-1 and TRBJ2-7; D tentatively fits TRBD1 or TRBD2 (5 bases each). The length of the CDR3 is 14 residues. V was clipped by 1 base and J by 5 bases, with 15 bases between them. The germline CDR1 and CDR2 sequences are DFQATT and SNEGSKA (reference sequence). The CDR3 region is CSARVDGARDEQYF. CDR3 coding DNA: TGCAGTGCTAGAGTTGACGGGGCCAGGGACGAGCAGTACTTC.

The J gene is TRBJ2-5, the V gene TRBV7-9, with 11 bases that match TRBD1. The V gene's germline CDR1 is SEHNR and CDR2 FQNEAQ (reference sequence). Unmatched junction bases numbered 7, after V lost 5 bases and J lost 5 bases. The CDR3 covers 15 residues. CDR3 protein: CASSPGQGARETQYF. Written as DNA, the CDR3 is TGTGCCAGCAGCCCAGGACAGGGGGCGAGGGAGACCCAGTACTTC.

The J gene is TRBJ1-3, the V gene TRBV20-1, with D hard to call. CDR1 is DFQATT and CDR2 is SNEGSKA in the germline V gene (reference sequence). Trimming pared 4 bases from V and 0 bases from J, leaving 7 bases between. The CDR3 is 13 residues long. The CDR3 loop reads CSATQGSGNTIYF. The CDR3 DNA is TGCAGTGCTACCCAAGGCTCTGGAAACACCATATATTTT.

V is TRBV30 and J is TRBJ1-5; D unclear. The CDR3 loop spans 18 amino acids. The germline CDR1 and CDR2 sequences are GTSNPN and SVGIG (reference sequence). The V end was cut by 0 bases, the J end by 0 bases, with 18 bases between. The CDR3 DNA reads TGTGCCTGGAGTGTACTGCGGGCAGCCCGATATAGCAATCAGCCCCAGCATTTT. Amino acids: CAWSVLRAARYSNQPQHF.